Only a few counts were recorded for the clone carrying this T cell receptor (beta chain). No antigen is known for it. Single TCR cDNA molecules each had their own unique molecular identifier. MiXCR was run by TCRdb on the 5' RACE reads, yielding one entry per CDR3 protein. The data show tens of thousands of distinct CDR3 sequences, roughly 12% seen once. This specimen belongs to a study of spatial heterogeneity in lung cancer. Study conclusions and caveats: Follow-up blood showed ubiquitous expanded tumor TCRs less than blood at resection did.

The CDR3 contains 15 residues. V lost 7 bases and J lost 0; bases outside the gene matches: 6. The time point: sample taken at primary tumor resection. Frozen PBMC, nontumor lung or tumor provided whole RNA, which was sequenced unsorted. This clonotype originated in a male donor with early-stage non-small cell lung cancer. This chain links TRBV12-3 or TRBV12-4 with TRBJ2-3; 8 nucleotides line up with TRBD2. Specimen: PBMCs, collected at surgery. In DNA form, the CDR3 reads TGTGCCAGCACCCTTAGCGGGGCGAGCACAGATACGCAGTATTTT. The encoded protein is CASTLSGASTDTQYF.